The clone carrying this TCR beta chain appeared many times. The sample originates from a study of T-cell reconstitution after alpha-beta-depleted transplantation in children. Trimming removed 0 bases at V and 0 bases at J, with 10 bases between. The germline gives CDR1 LGHNA, CDR2 YNFKEQ. The CDR3 has 16 residues. This sample's TCRbeta library carried unique molecular identifier barcodes. MiXCR, run by TCRdb on the PCR reads, gives a single entry per CDR3 protein. The sample has about 110,000 distinct CDR3 sequences, around 10% seen once. The sample consisted of PBMCs from the stem cell graft donor, taken from the stem cell graft. This sequence originates from a human donor who donated a stem cell graft to a child with acute lymphoblastic leukemia. V gene TRBV4-2 combines with J gene TRBJ2-3; D uncertain. CDR3: CASSQDTQTSTDTQYF. CDR3 nucleotide sequence: TGTGCCAGCAGCCAAGATACGCAGACTAGCACAGATACGCAGTATTTT.